Included here is one T cell receptor (beta chain) sequence, with context. Its specificity is not known. One junction end does not reproduce the germline sequence, and a read error may be involved. Germline CDR1 is LNHNV and CDR2 is YYDKDF (reference sequence). The CDR3 is made up of 15 amino acids. General study findings and limits: Greatest tumor Treg TCR overlap was with tumor naive CD4+ cells.

After constant-region reverse-primer amplification, full-length variable regions underwent semi-nested PCR with Nested Universal Primer A. TCRdb fed the 5' RACE reads into MiXCR, producing one record per CDR3 protein. The sample shows about 23,000 distinct CDR3 sequences, roughly 29% of them seen only once. The source is a female donor with breast cancer. The V and J genes are TRBV15 and TRBJ2-1; 9 positions agree with TRBD2. Sequencing used tumor-infiltrating naive CD4+ T cells sorted from the breast tumor. Subset: naive CD4+ T cells, CD4+CD45RA+CD25-. CDR3 bases: TGTGCCACCAGCATGGCTAGCGGGGAATACAATGAGCAGCTCTTC. This codes for CATSMASGEYNEQLF.